The present entry profiles one TCR beta chain with its context. Some clones are missing from TCRdb's copy, which holds only in-frame ones; the method was immunoSEQ multiplex PCR. The table includes about 660,000 clones, roughly 90% detected once. These data are taken from a study of shared T cell receptors in the human thymus. V shed 5 bases and J shed 7 bases, with 20 bases lying between them. The length of the CDR3 is 14 residues. Germline V gene sequence: CDR1 GTSNPN, CDR2 SVGIG (reference sequence). The same sample was also used in a study of human thymus T cells. From that study: From resections taken during corrective heart surgery, the thymus tissue was obtained.

The clonotype was recovered from a boy under two years old with a congenital heart defect. Sequenced material: thymocytes. This chain links TRBV30 with TRBJ1-1; the D is unclear. The CDR3 loop is CAWDPVGFPIEAFF. CDR3 nucleotides: TGTGCCTGGGACCCGGTGGGCTTTCCAATTGAAGCTTTCTTT.